The TCR beta chain under discussion was sequenced for a study of shared clonotypes between healthy human individuals. Study-level information: CD8 memory received one plate per donor, CD8 naive two, CD4 memory three and CD4 naive three. Regarding the study as a whole: Generation probabilities were higher for clonotypes shared across all four sorted-subset donors than for unshared ones.

It was into CD45RA+ naive and CD45RA-negative memory subsets that the CD4+ cells were split. Concerning this clone itself: The antigen remains undetermined.

Germline CDR1 and CDR2: MGHRA and YSYEKL. The length of the CDR3 is 17 residues. The V end lost 2 bases, the J end lost 2 bases, and 17 bases lay between the germline ends. Here immunoSEQ multiplex PCR was the method, and the copy in TCRdb shows in-frame clones only, minus some. The table has 2 million to 2.5 million clones, around 95% seen once; the top ten hold roughly 0.13%. This chain connects TRBV4-1 to TRBJ2-3, with D maybe TRBD1 (6 bases). Sequenced: naive CD4+ T cells sorted from blood. Noted subset: CD45RA+ positively selected. The receptor was derived from a young man in good health. This CDR3 is CASSQLGTTPSTDTQYF. CDR3 coding DNA: TGCGCCAGCAGCCAACTCGGGACAACGCCTTCCACAGATACGCAGTATTTT.